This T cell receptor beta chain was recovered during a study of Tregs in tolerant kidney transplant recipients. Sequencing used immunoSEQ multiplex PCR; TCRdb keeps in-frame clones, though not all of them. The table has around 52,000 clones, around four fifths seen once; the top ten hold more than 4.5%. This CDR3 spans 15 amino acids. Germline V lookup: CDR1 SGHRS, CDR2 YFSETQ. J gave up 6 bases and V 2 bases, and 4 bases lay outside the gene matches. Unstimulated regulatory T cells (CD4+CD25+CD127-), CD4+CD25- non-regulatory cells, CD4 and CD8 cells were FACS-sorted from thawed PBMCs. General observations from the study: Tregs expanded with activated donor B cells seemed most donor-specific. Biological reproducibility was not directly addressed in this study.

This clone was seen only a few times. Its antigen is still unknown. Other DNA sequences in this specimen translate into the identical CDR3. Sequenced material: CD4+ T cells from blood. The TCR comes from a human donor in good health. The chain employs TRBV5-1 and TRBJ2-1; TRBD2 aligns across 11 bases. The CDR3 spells CASSFSGGAPNEQFF. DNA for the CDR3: TGCGCCAGCAGCTTTAGCGGGGGGGCGCCCAATGAGCAGTTCTTC.